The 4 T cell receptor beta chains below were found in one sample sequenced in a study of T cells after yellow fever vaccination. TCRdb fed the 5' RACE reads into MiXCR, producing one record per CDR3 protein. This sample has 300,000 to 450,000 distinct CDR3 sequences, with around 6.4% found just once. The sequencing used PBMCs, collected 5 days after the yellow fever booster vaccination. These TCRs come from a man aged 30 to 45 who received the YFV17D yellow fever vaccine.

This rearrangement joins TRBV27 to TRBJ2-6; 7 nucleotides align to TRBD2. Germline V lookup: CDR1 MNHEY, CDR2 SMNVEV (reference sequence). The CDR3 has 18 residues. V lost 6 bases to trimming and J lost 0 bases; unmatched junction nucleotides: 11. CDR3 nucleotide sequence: TGTGCCAGCAGCTACCTTCCGGGAGGAGTCTCTGGGGCCAACGTCCTGACTTTC. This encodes CASSYLPGGVSGANVLTF.

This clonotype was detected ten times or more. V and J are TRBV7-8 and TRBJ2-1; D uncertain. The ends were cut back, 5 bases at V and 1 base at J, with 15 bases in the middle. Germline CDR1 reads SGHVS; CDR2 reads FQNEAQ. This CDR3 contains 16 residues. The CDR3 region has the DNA TGTGCCAGCAGCAATAATCTAGTTATTTCCTACAATGAGCAGTTCTTC. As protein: CASSNNLVISYNEQFF.

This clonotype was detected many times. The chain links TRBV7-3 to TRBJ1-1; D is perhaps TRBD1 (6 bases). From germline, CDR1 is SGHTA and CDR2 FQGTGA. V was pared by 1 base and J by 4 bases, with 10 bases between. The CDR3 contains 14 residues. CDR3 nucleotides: TGTGCCAGCAGCTTAATGACAGGACCCACTGAAGCTTTCTTT. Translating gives CASSLMTGPTEAFF.

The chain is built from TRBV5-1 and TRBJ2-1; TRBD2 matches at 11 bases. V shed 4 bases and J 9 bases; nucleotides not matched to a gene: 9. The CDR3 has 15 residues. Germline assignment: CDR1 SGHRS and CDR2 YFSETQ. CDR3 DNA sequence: TGCGCCAGCAGCCTCCAAGGGACTAGCGGCGGTGAGCAGTTCTTC. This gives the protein CASSLQGTSGGEQFF.